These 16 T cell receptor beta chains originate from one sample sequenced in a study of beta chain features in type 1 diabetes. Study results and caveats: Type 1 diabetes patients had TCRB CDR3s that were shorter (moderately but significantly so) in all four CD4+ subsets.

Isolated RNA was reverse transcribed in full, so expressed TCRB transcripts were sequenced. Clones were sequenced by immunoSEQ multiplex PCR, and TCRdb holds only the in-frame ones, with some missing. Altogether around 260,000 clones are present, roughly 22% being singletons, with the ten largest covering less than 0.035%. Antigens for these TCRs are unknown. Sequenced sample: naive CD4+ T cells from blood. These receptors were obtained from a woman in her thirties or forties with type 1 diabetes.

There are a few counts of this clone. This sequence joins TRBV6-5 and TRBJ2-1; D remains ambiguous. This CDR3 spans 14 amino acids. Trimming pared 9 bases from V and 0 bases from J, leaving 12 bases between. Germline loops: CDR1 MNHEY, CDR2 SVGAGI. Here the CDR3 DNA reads TGTGCCAGTACCAACCCCAGCTCCTACAATGAGCAGTTCTTC. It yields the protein CASTNPSSYNEQFF.

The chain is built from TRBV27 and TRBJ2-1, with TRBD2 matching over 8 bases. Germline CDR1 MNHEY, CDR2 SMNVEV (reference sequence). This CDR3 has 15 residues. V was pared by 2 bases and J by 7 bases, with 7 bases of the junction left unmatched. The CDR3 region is CASSLILAAANEQFF. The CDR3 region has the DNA TGTGCCAGCAGTTTAATACTAGCGGCCGCGAATGAGCAGTTCTTC.

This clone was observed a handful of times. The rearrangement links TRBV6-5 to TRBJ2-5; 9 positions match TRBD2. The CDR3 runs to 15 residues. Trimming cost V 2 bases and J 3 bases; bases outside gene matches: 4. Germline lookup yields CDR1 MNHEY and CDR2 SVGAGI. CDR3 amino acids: CASSYTWTSEETQYF. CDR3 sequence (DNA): TGTGCCAGCAGTTACACTTGGACTAGCGAAGAGACCCAGTACTTC.

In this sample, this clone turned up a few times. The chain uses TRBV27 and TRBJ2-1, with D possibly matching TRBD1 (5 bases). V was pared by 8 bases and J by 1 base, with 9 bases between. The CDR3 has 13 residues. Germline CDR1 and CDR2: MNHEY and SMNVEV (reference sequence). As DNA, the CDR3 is TGTGCCAGCCAAAGGGGATCCTACAATGAGCAGTTCTTC. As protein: CASQRGSYNEQFF.

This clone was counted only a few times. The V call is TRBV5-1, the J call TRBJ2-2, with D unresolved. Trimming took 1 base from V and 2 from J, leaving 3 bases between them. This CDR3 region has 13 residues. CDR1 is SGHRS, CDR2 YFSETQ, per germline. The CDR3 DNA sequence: TGCGCCAGCAGCTTGTATAACACCGGGGAGCTGTTTTTT. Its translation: CASSLYNTGELFF.

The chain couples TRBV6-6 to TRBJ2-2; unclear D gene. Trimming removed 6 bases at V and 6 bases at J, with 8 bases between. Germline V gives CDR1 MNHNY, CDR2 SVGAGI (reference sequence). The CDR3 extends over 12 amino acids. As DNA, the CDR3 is TGTGCCAGCAGCAACTTCCCCGGGGAGCTGTTTTTT. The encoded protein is CASSNFPGELFF.

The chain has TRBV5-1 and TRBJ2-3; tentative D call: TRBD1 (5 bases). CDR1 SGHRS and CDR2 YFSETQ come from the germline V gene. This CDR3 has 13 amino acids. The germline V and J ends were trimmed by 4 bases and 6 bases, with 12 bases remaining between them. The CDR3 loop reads CASSIFNRDTQYF. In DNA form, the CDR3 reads TGCGCCAGCAGCATCTTTAACAGGGATACGCAGTATTTT.

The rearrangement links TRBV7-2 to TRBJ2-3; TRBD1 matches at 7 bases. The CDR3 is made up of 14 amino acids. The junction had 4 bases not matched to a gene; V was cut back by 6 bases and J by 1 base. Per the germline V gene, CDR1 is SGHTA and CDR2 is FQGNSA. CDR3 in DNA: TGTGCCAGCAGACTCGGACAGGGCACAGATACGCAGTATTTT. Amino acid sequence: CASRLGQGTDTQYF.

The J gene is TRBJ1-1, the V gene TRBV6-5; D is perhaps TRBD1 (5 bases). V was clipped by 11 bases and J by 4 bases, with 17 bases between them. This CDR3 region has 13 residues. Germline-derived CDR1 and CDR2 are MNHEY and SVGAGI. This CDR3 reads CASQTELSTEAFF. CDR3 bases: TGTGCCTCCCAGACAGAGTTGTCCACTGAAGCTTTCTTT.

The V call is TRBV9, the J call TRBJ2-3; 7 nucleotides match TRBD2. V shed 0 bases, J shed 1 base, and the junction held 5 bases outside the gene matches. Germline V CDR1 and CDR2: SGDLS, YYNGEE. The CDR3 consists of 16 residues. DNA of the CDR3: TGTGCCAGCAGCGTAGGGGCCAGCGGGGGCACAGATACGCAGTATTTT. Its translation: CASSVGASGGTDTQYF.

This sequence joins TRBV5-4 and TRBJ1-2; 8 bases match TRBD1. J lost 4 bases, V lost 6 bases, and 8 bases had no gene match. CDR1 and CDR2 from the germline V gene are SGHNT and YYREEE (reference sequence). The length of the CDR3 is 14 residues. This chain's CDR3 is CASTGTGNAYGYTF. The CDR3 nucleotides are TGTGCCAGCACCGGGACAGGAAATGCCTATGGCTACACCTTC.

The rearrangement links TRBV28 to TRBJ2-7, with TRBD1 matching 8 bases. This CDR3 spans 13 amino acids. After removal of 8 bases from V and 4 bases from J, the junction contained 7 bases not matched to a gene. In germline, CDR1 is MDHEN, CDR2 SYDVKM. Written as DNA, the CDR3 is TGTGCCAGCCTGGACAGGGTGAAGTACGAGCAGTACTTC. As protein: CASLDRVKYEQYF.

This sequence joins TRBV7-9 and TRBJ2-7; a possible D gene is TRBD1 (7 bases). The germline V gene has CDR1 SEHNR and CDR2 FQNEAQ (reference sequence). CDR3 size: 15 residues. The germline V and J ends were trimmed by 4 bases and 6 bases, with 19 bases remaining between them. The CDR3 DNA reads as TGTGCCAGCAGCTGGGAGGTCGCAGGGGGAAGCGAGCAGTACTTC. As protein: CASSWEVAGGSEQYF.

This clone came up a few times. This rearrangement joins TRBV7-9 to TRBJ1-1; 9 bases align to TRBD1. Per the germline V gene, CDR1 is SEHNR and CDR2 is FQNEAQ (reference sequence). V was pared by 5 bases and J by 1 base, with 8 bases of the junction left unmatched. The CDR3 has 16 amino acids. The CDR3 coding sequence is TGTGCCAGCAGCCCCAGCTGGGGACAGGGGAACACTGAAGCTTTCTTT. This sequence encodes CASSPSWGQGNTEAFF.

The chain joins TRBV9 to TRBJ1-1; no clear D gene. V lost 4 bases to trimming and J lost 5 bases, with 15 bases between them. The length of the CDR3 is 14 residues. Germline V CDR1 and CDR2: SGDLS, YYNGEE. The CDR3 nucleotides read TGTGCCAGCAGCCCCCGAAGCGGAGCGACTGAAGCTTTCTTT. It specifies CASSPRSGATEAFF.

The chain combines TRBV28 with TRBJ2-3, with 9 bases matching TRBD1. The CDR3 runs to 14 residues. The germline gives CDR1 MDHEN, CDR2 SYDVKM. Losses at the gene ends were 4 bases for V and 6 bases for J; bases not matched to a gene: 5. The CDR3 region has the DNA TGTGCCAGCAGTTCGGGACAGGGTCCCGATACGCAGTATTTT. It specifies CASSSGQGPDTQYF.